This TCR beta chain was documented in a study of blood T cells in healthy people across ages. General observations from the study: Donor CMV status, an unknown factor, possibly confounded changes in expanded clonotypes.

This clonotype was found a few times. Its antigen is unidentified. Through a sample-barcoded 5' primer and a J-beta primer mix, a second PCR was run for roughly 7 to 11 cycles. TCRdb redid the calling of the 5' RACE reads with MiXCR, one entry per CDR3 protein. The sample consists of 800,000 to 950,000 distinct CDR3 sequences, about 27% of them appearing once. In addition, the sample was reused for a study of T cells of mothers and their children. That source notes: The donor cohort consisted of a few healthy Caucasian mothers and their six children. Each child contributed some 3 million TCR beta CDR3 reads, while each mother contributed over 10 million.

Source material: blood. The clonotype originates from a middle-aged woman in good health.

Here the CDR3 reads CASSFVAPGTGELFF. The CDR3 DNA follows: TGTGCCAGCAGCTTTGTGGCTCCCGGGACCGGGGAGCTGTTTTTT. The V call is TRBV7-9, the J call TRBJ2-2; the D is unclear. The CDR3 sequence is 15 residues long. The V end lost 3 bases, the J end lost 5 bases, and 13 bases lay between the germline ends. Germline V lookup: CDR1 SEHNR, CDR2 FQNEAQ (reference sequence).